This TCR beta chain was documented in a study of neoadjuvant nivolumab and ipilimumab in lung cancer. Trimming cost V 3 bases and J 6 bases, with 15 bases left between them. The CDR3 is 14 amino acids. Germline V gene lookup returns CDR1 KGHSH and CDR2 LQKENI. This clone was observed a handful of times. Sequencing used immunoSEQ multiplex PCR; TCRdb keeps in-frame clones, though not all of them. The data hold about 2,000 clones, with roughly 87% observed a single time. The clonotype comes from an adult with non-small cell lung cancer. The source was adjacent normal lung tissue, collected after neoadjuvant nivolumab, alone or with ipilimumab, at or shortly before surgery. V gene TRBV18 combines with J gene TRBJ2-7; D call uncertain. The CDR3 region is CASSPIARQSEQYF. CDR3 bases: TGTGCCAGCTCACCCATTGCAAGACAAAGCGAGCAGTACTTC.